These 20 T cell receptor beta chains share one sample of origin, sequenced in a study of T cell responses to AZD1222 COVID-19 vaccine. Here immunoSEQ multiplex PCR was the method, and the copy in TCRdb shows in-frame clones only, minus some. Here the sample spans about 200,000 clones, approximately 95% being singletons. The material was peripheral blood, obtained 28 days after the second AZD1222 dose. These receptor sequences come from an adult who received the AZD1222 COVID-19 vaccine.

The V and J genes are TRBV9 and TRBJ2-7, with 7 bases aligning to TRBD2. The V segment lost 6 bases and the J segment 4 bases; nucleotides outside the gene matches: 16. CDR3 length: 16 amino acids. In germline, CDR1 is SGDLS, CDR2 YYNGEE. The CDR3 nucleotides read TGTGCCAGCACTCCAAGCGGGACTACGGGAGTGTACGAGCAGTACTTC. Protein product: CASTPSGTTGVYEQYF.

The chain has TRBV6-5 and TRBJ1-5; D remains unclear. The CDR3 has 15 residues. V shed 3 bases and J shed 7 bases, with 16 bases lying between them. Per the germline V gene, CDR1 is MNHEY and CDR2 is SVGAGI. In DNA form, the CDR3 reads TGTGCCAGCAGTTATAGCAGAACCGGAGGGCAGCCCCAGCATTTT. Its translation: CASSYSRTGGQPQHF.

The rearrangement uses TRBV19 and TRBJ2-5; TRBD2 might be the D (6 bases). Trimming took 5 bases from V and 1 from J, leaving 11 bases between them. The CDR3 is made up of 14 amino acids. The V gene's germline CDR1 is LNHDA and CDR2 SQIVND (reference sequence). CDR3 region: CASSSYSGQETQYF. The CDR3 DNA sequence: TGTGCCAGTAGTTCCTATAGCGGCCAAGAGACCCAGTACTTC.

The chain is built from TRBV6-5 and TRBJ1-5; no reliable D call. The CDR3 spans 14 residues. Germline V gene data show CDR1 as MNHEY and CDR2 as SVGAGI. V dropped 5 bases and J dropped 4 bases, with 12 bases sitting between them. This chain's CDR3 is CASSPRVKNQPQHF. For the CDR3, the DNA is TGTGCCAGCAGTCCCCGGGTCAAAAATCAGCCCCAGCATTTT.

The chain links TRBV7-9 to TRBJ1-1; the D is unclear. Germline values: CDR1 SEHNR, CDR2 FQNEAQ (reference sequence). The V end lost 1 base, the J end lost 4 bases, and 10 bases lay between the germline ends. This CDR3 comprises 14 residues. As DNA, the CDR3 is TGTGCCAGCAGCTTAGGAGAATGGGGCACTGAAGCTTTCTTT. Amino acids: CASSLGEWGTEAFF.

The gene calls are TRBV7-9 and TRBJ2-2; TRBD2 might be the D (5 bases). Trimming shortened V by 10 bases and J by 0 bases, and 12 bases separated the two germline ends. CDR3 length equals 14 residues. The germline V gene encodes CDR1 SEHNR and CDR2 FQNEAQ (reference sequence). This chain's CDR3 is CAIFSGANTGELFF. CDR3 nucleotide sequence: TGTGCCATTTTTTCCGGGGCGAACACCGGGGAGCTGTTTTTT. Full variable domain (outside the CDR3, taken from reference TRBV7-9 and TRBJ2-2): DTGVSQNPRHKITKRGQNVTFRCDPISEHNRLYWYRQTLGQGPEFLTYFQNEAQLEKSRLLSDRFSAERPKGSFSTLEIQRTEQGDSAMYLCAIFSGANTGELFFGEGSRLTVL.

The rearrangement links TRBV7-3 to TRBJ2-1; 7 nucleotides agree with TRBD2. Germline lookup yields CDR1 SGHTA and CDR2 FQGTGA. V dropped 5 bases and J dropped 6; count of bases not matched to a gene: 7. The CDR3 is made up of 14 amino acids. CDR3 loop: CASSPIREGNEQFF. The CDR3 nucleotides read TGTGCCAGCAGCCCGATTAGGGAGGGCAATGAGCAGTTCTTC.

This clone was counted once. The chain links TRBV4-1 to TRBJ1-3; weak D call: TRBD1 (5 bases). This CDR3 region has 15 residues. CDR1 and CDR2 from the germline V gene are MGHRA and YSYEKL. V lost 0 bases and J lost 1, with 7 bases in between. In DNA, the CDR3 is TGCGCCAGCAGCCAAGAAGCAGGGTCTGGAAACACCATATATTTT. This gives the protein CASSQEAGSGNTIYF.

The chain uses TRBV28 and TRBJ1-1, with D unresolved. CDR3 length: 11 residues. Trimming removed 8 bases from V and 1 base from J, with 5 bases in between. Germline lookup yields CDR1 MDHEN and CDR2 SYDVKM. CDR3: CASGSNTEAFF. DNA of the CDR3: TGTGCCAGCGGGTCGAACACTGAAGCTTTCTTT.

V and J are TRBV7-2 and TRBJ1-1, with D uncertain. CDR1 and CDR2 from the germline V gene are SGHTA and FQGNSA. There are 16 residues in the CDR3. V lost 0 bases and J lost 4, with 15 bases in between. CDR3 in amino acids: CASSLATPALGTEAFF. DNA of the CDR3: TGTGCCAGCAGCTTAGCGACCCCCGCCTTGGGCACTGAAGCTTTCTTT. The whole variable domain, remainder taken from reference TRBV7-2 and TRBJ1-1, is GAGVSQSPSNKVTEKGKDVELRCDPISGHTALYWYRQSLGQGLEFLIYFQGNSAPDKSGLPSDRFSAERTGGSVSTLTIQRTQQEDSAVYLCASSLATPALGTEAFFGQGTRLTVV.

This sequence joins TRBV11-2 and TRBJ2-3; the match to TRBD2 covers 7 bases. Trimming took 1 base from V and 5 from J; bases not matched to a gene: 12. The germline V gene has CDR1 SGHAT and CDR2 FQNNGV. This CDR3 contains 17 residues. DNA for the CDR3: TGTGCCAGCAGCTTAGCTTGGACGGGCGGGGGAATAGATACGCAGTATTTT. Protein product: CASSLAWTGGGIDTQYF.

The V call is TRBV6-5, the J call TRBJ1-2; D gene ambiguous. Germline V gene sequence: CDR1 MNHEY, CDR2 SVGAGI. V lost 10 bases and J lost 5, with 17 bases in between. This CDR3 comprises 13 residues. The CDR3 DNA is TGTGCCACGGCCGGGTCCGGCCCTTATGGCTACACCTTC. Amino acids: CATAGSGPYGYTF.

V and J are TRBV7-8 and TRBJ2-1; 8 bases are a match to TRBD1. Germline-derived CDR1 and CDR2 are SGHVS and FQNEAQ. V was pared by 3 bases and J by 0 bases, with 1 base of the junction left unmatched. This CDR3 is 15 amino acids long. CDR3 sequence reads: CASSFTGGSYNEQFF. The CDR3 DNA sequence: TGTGCCAGCAGCTTCACAGGGGGCTCCTACAATGAGCAGTTCTTC.

The gene calls are TRBV3-1 (or the pseudogene TRBV3-2) and TRBJ2-7; D is unclear. Germline lookup yields CDR1 LGHDT and CDR2 YNNKEL (reference sequence). V lost 3 bases to trimming and J lost 2 bases, with 14 bases between them. This CDR3 contains 15 residues. The chain's CDR3 is CASSHLAGTTYEQYF. CDR3 DNA sequence: TGTGCCAGCAGCCATTTGGCTGGAACTACCTACGAGCAGTACTTC.

The V and J genes are TRBV5-5 and TRBJ2-5; 8 nucleotides match TRBD2. The CDR3 contains 13 residues. Trimming took 0 bases from V and 5 from J; bases not matched to a gene: 0. Looked up from germline, CDR1 is SGHKS and CDR2 is YYEKEE (reference sequence). The CDR3 spells CASSLAGGETQYF. The DNA of the CDR3 is TGTGCCAGCAGCTTGGCGGGGGGGGAGACCCAGTACTTC. Supplemented by reference TRBV5-5 and TRBJ2-5, the full variable domain reads DAGVTQSPTHLIKTRGQQVTLRCSPISGHKSVSWYQQVLGQGPQFIFQYYEKEERGRGNFPDRFSARQFPNYSSELNVNALLLGDSALYLCASSLAGGETQYFGPGTRLLVL.

This rearrangement joins TRBV12-3 or TRBV12-4 to TRBJ1-5, with unresolved D. V was shortened by 6 bases and J by 11 bases, with 17 bases between the two germline ends. There are 13 residues in the CDR3. This CDR3 is CASSGGVGISQHF. The CDR3 nucleotides read TGTGCCAGCAGCGGCGGAGTTGGTATTTCCCAGCATTTT.

V usage is TRBV6-5 and J usage is TRBJ1-1; D not certain. The CDR3 totals 13 residues. CDR1 is MNHEY and CDR2 is SVGAGI in the germline V gene. The V end was cut by 10 bases, the J end by 0 bases, with 12 bases between. CDR3 amino acids: CATRGQLNTEAFF. Here the CDR3 DNA reads TGTGCCACCCGCGGGCAGCTGAACACTGAAGCTTTCTTT.

The chain combines TRBV12-5 with TRBJ1-2; 9 positions agree with TRBD1. The CDR3 length is 20 residues. Germline V lookup: CDR1 LGHNT, CDR2 FRNRAP. The V gene end was trimmed by 0 bases and the J gene end by 0 bases; junction bases not matched to a gene: 14. Here the CDR3 DNA reads TGTGCTAGTGGTTTGGTACCAAGTCCCGGGACAGGGAGGGCTAACTATGGCTACACCTTC. Its translation is CASGLVPSPGTGRANYGYTF.

This clone was recorded a few times. The chain combines TRBV24-1 with TRBJ2-2; 8 bases align to TRBD2. The CDR3 spans 18 residues. Trimming removed 2 bases from V and 2 bases from J; junction bases left unmatched: 9. Germline CDR1 reads KGHDR; CDR2 reads SFDVKD. The CDR3 bases are TGTGCCACCAGTGATTCTCCGGGAGGGGGACGAAACACCGGGGAGCTGTTTTTT. Its translation: CATSDSPGGGRNTGELFF.

This chain joins TRBV5-6 and TRBJ1-5; possibly TRBD1 for D (6 bases). The CDR3 totals 15 residues. Germline V gene sequence: CDR1 SGHDT, CDR2 YYEEEE. V was pared by 3 bases and J by 6 bases, with 16 bases between. The CDR3 sequence is CASSSAGGLTQPQHF. CDR3 coding DNA: TGTGCCAGCAGCTCCGCCGGGGGGCTTACTCAGCCCCAGCATTTT.